This T cell receptor beta chain was sequenced in a study of T-cell reconstitution after alpha-beta-depleted transplantation in children. CDR1 is SGHRS and CDR2 is YFSETQ in the germline V gene. V trimming: 0 bases; J trimming: 10 bases; junction bases outside the gene matches: 8. CDR3 size: 14 residues. For this clonotype: No antigen is known for it.

Notes on the study in general: Several hundred expanded graft clones reportedly supplied alpha-beta T cells about two months after transplant.

A TCRbeta library incorporating unique molecular identifiers was prepared. MiXCR was run by TCRdb on the PCR reads, yielding one entry per CDR3 protein. Of about 540,000 distinct CDR3 sequences in the sample, 20% to 30% were seen once. The rearrangement links TRBV5-1 to TRBJ1-1, with TRBD1 identical over 8 bases. The material was PBMCs, obtained before TCRalphabeta/CD19-depleted stem cell transplant. This TCR was recovered from a boy younger than two with Wiskott-Aldrich syndrome, due to receive a stem cell transplant. CDR3 in amino acids: CASSLDLDRGRAFF. In nucleotides, the CDR3 is TGCGCCAGCAGCTTGGATTTAGACAGGGGTCGAGCTTTCTTT.